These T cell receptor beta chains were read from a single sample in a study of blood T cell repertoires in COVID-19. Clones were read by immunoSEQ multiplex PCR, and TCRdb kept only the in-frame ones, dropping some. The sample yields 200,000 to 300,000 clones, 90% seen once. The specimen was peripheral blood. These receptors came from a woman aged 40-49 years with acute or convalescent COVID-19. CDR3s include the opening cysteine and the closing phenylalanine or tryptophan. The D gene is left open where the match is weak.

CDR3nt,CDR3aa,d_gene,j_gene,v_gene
TGCGCCAGCAGCGAGAGACAGGGCTATGGCTACACCTTC,CASSERQGYGYTF,TRBD1,TRBJ1-2,TRBV5-1
TGTGCCAGCAGTACAGGTTACTCTGGAAACACCATATATTTT,CASSTGYSGNTIYF,NA,TRBJ1-3,TRBV6-5
TGTGCCAGCAGAGAGGGCAGGGGTAGGACTTTCTTT,CASREGRGRTFF,NA,TRBJ1-1,TRBV13
TGTGCCAGCAGTCCGGGGGGGGTATATGGCTACACCTTC,CASSPGGVYGYTF,NA,TRBJ1-2,TRBV2
TGTGCCAGCAGCCCTCAATCGACCTGGGACAGGGCTGAAAAACTGTTTTTT,CASSPQSTWDRAEKLFF,TRBD1,TRBJ1-4,TRBV9
TGTGCCAGCAGTTACTCTTCGGGTAGAGCTTTCTTT,CASSYSSGRAFF,NA,TRBJ1-1,TRBV6-2/TRBV6-3
TGTGCCAGCAGGCCAGGAACCTCCGGTCAGCCCCAGCATTTT,CASRPGTSGQPQHF,NA,TRBJ1-5,TRBV6-5
TGTGCCAGCAGCTTAGCCAAATTCGGGGAGCTGTTTTTT,CASSLAKFGELFF,NA,TRBJ2-2,TRBV11-3
TGTGCCAGCAGCGGCCGGACAGGGGAAACCGGGGAGCTGTTTTTT,CASSGRTGETGELFF,TRBD1,TRBJ2-2,TRBV7-6
TGCGCCAGCAGTTCTTCCCCGCCCGAGACAGGGGTGGGAAACACCATATATTTT,CASSSSPPETGVGNTIYF,TRBD1,TRBJ1-3,TRBV10-2